The text below deals with one T cell receptor beta chain. Its antigen is not known. The data were produced by immunoSEQ multiplex PCR, yet TCRdb's version contains in-frame clones alone and is incomplete. Seen here are around 120,000 clones, about 91% observed once, and the top ten hold about 8.8%. These data come from a study of T cell responses to AZD1222 COVID-19 vaccine. Notes on the study in general: Spike-specific TCR breadth rose after two AZD1222 doses, and depth rose as well.

This clonotype was obtained from an adult in good health. Specimen: peripheral blood, collected on day 0 of AZD1222 vaccination.

As DNA, the CDR3 is TGTGCCAGCAGTCTCACAGGAATGGGAAACTATGGCTACACCTTC. It encodes CASSLTGMGNYGYTF. This sequence joins TRBV27 and TRBJ1-2; tentatively, D is TRBD1 (5 bases). CDR1 is MNHEY and CDR2 is SMNVEV in the germline V gene (reference sequence). Trimming shortened V by 5 bases and J by 2 bases, and 15 bases separated the two germline ends. This CDR3 is built from 15 residues.